This TCR beta chain originates from a study of T cells in Graves' hyperthyroidism and ophthalmopathy (dated by TCRdb to about 2019). Regarding the research as a whole: Peripheral blood was collected at initial diagnosis, before any treatment. Following sampling, methimazole starting at 30 mg daily was given to hyperthyroidism patients, and high-dose intravenous methylprednisolone was given to ophthalmopathy patients. The study also compared thyroid tissue and blood T-cell repertoires from five or six Graves' hyperthyroidism patients. The paper describes TCR Vbeta CDR3 sequencing of fewer than 150 peripheral blood samples, made up of roughly 40 ophthalmopathy patients, over 70 hyperthyroidism patients and roughly 17 progressor patients. Prospective prediction of ophthalmopathy was tested in an independent validation cohort of about 19 hyperthyroidism patients and 17 patients who later progressed to ophthalmopathy. The 75 to 100 discovery patients were divided at random into training and test sets in a 7:3 ratio. TCR V-J signatures able to tell the groups apart were searched for in a discovery cohort of about a hundred patients, of whom around 42 had Graves' ophthalmopathy and around 58 had stable Graves' hyperthyroidism. Here is what the overall study found, with its caveats: Most expanded thyroid clonotypes (frequency above 0.001) were also detected in blood, a finding suggesting that blood repertoires may reflect thyroid immune responses. Sample size was not statistically predetermined, and investigators were not blinded to group allocation. In validation, the model predicted progression to ophthalmopathy with just under 71% sensitivity and about 73% specificity, a median of 6.5 months before onset. A model built on a 13 V-J signature distinguished ophthalmopathy from stable hyperthyroidism, reaching about 89% sensitivity and under 84% specificity in cross-validation and 80%/75% in testing.

Amplification of TCR beta CDR3 regions was carried out from RNA transcripts. The first round of RT-PCR for the TCR CDR3 was performed with the HTBI primer set and the Qiagen OneStep RT-PCR kit. Libraries were constructed in a second round of multiplex PCR, after which size selection and purification were performed. Sequencing of the libraries was done on an Illumina HiSeq2000 using paired-end 100 bp reads. The original methods were these. SOAPnuke was used to process the raw data, throwing out any read that contained adapters or uncalled bases, had a mean Phred below 15, or lacked an exact constant-primer or identifier match. High-quality paired reads were merged using COPE v1.2.5, and each unique nucleotide sequence was defined as a clonotype. Clonotypes were aligned to IMGT TRBV, TRBD and TRBJ reference segments using MiTCR v1.1. The analysis was restricted to V-J combinations with a frequency above 0.0001, which together covered about 99% of the repertoires. The TCS score was defined as the ratio of F50 (clonal expansion) to E x V (chaos), calculated using BLOSUM62-based TCRdist between CDR3 peptides within each V-J. Welch's t-statistics and random forest reduced roughly 530 V-J features to roughly 13, which were used in a naive Bayes classifier (R e1071). TCRdb reworked the public reads: Q25 trimming with fastp, MiXCR clone assembly, productive beta chains retained. Under each unique CDR3 protein, matching rows form one entry showing the most common genes and DNA. For this entry, the V and J calls and clone size follow TCRdb and not the study's own pipeline. The sample has about 560,000 distinct CDR3 sequences on record, over 15% of them singletons. The biggest ten clones account for around 19% of the sample.

Stable Graves' hyperthyroidism was defined as no progression to ophthalmopathy during 18 months of follow-up. Hyperthyroidism patients were aged 18 to 65 years and newly diagnosed, with disease duration of less than 2 months. Any patient with an uncontrolled infection, another autoimmune disease, pregnancy or lactation was excluded. Diagnoses were based on clinical symptoms, serum thyroxine and TRAb, thyroid ultrasound and orbital computed tomography. Ficoll-Paque density gradient centrifugation was used to isolate PBMCs from 10 ml of fresh peripheral blood. Trizol reagent was used to extract total RNA, and RNA quality was then checked on an Agilent 2100 Bioanalyzer. The germline V gene supplies CDR1 MNHEY and CDR2 SVGEGT. Trimming takes 6 bases off V and 5 bases off J; junction bases not matched to a gene: 10. The cysteine opens and the phenylalanine closes a CDR3 of 16 amino acids. Only the CDR3 DNA stays, 48 bases, in frame from base 1.

This clonotype occurred a few times. No antigen is known for it. Per-base quality was not reported, and no clone a single base away is much larger than it. In this chain, TRBV6-2 or TRBV6-3 is recombined with TRBJ2-1; the central 10 bases match TRBD1. The receptor was isolated from a woman between 18 and 29 years old with Graves' hyperthyroidism. The specimen sequenced was blood. In nucleotide form, the sequence is TGTGCCAGCAGGCTACCGGGACAGGGGTTCAACAATGAGCAGTTCTTC. This encodes CASRLPGQGFNNEQFF.